This T cell receptor (beta chain) was identified during a study of blood T cell repertoires in COVID-19. The J segment lost 0 bases and the V segment lost 8 bases, leaving 1 base of the junction unmatched. This CDR3 has 13 amino acids. Germline-derived CDR1 and CDR2 are MNHEY and SVGAGI. Here immunoSEQ multiplex PCR was the method, and the copy in TCRdb shows in-frame clones only, minus some. The data show 30,000 to 40,000 clones, approximately 90% seen once. Sequencing was carried out using peripheral blood. The chain recombines TRBV6-5 with TRBJ1-3; TRBD1 matches at 7 bases. This sequence originates from a man over 45 with active COVID-19. CDR3 nucleotides: TGTGCCAGCCGGGACAGCTCTGGAAACACCATATATTTT. It translates to CASRDSSGNTIYF.